This entry describes one T cell receptor (beta chain). Its cognate antigen is unknown. The germline V and J ends were trimmed by 6 bases and 11 bases, with 16 bases remaining between them. The CDR3 contains 12 residues. Germline CDR1 reads MDHEN; CDR2 reads SYDVKM. Sequenced by immunoSEQ multiplex PCR; TCRdb stores in-frame clones only, minus some. The sample holds 150,000 to 200,000 clones, roughly nine tenths seen once. This sample is part of a study of Ad26.COV2.S vaccination and SARS-CoV-2 variants. Broader study findings: Vaccine recipients and placebo recipients showed similar non-spike TCR breadth. The breadth of spike-specific CD8+ and CD4+ T cell responses after vaccination was reportedly substantial.

This material consisted of peripheral blood, taken after recovery from COVID-19. This clonotype was obtained from a human donor who had recovered from COVID-19. The chain recombines TRBV28 with TRBJ1-1; D gene unclear. The chain's CDR3 is CASRAPMNGAFF. Here the CDR3 DNA reads TGTGCCAGCAGGGCTCCCATGAATGGGGCTTTCTTT.